This T cell receptor (beta chain) originates from a study of shared clonotypes between healthy human individuals. The study drew its donors from healthy HIV-negative adults without recent acute infections or vaccinations. At deep level, the assay was performed. Clones were read by immunoSEQ multiplex PCR, and TCRdb kept only the in-frame ones, dropping some. The table lists around 430,000 clones, around 79% of them singletons. Germline V lookup: CDR1 SGHVS, CDR2 FNYEAQ. CDR3 length equals 13 residues. The ends were cut back, 4 bases at V and 2 bases at J, with 7 bases in the middle. What was sequenced was PBMCs. The genes are TRBV7-6 and TRBJ2-3; D not certain. The TCR was taken from a woman in her thirties or forties in good health. Some clones in this sample may be carry-over from other donors' samples. CDR3 nucleotide sequence: TGTGCCAGCAGCTCCCCCTTCACAGATACGCAGTATTTT. This encodes CASSSPFTDTQYF.